The TCR beta chain under discussion was sequenced for a study of regulatory T cells in long-lasting Graves disease. Broader study findings: Favoring TRBV28, TRBJ1-2 and TRBJ2-5 was a feature seen in persistent disease.

Construction of the TCR beta libraries employed iRepertoire HTBI primers in conjunction with Arm-PCR of CDR3 regions. TCRdb reanalysed the multiplex PCR reads using MiXCR and keeps one entry per CDR3 protein. The sample lists about 470,000 distinct CDR3 sequences; approximately 21% were seen once. Documented time point: persistent/refractory GD, antithyroid drugs over 5 years with positive TRAb. The authors made the TCR library using RNA they extracted from PBMCs. This clonotype was seen ten or more times. The antigen remains unidentified. Germline V gene lookup returns CDR1 MNHNS and CDR2 SASEGT. After removal of 8 bases from V and 3 bases from J, the junction contained 5 bases not matched to a gene. This CDR3 is 13 amino acids long.

The material sequenced was peripheral blood mononuclear cells (PBMCs), taken when the disease was refractory, from a patient treated with antithyroid drugs. The V call is TRBV6-1, the J call TRBJ2-7; TRBD1 matches 9 bases. The sequence came from a female donor with Graves disease. Here the CDR3 DNA reads TGTGCCAGCGGAACAGGGGGCATCTACGAGCAGTACTTC. It is translated as CASGTGGIYEQYF.